These 29 T cell receptor beta chains were sequenced from one sample in a study of control samples from healthy donors and cancer patients. Sequencing used immunoSEQ multiplex PCR; TCRdb keeps in-frame clones, though not all of them. This sample has about 40,000 clones, with roughly nine tenths found just once. The sequencing input was blood. All receptors come from a woman aged 50 to 60 in good health.

For this clone: Other nucleotide sequences in the sample specify the same CDR3. This chain uses TRBV6-5 with TRBJ2-3; 9 bases match TRBD2. This CDR3 spans 16 amino acids. The V gene end was trimmed by 0 bases and the J gene end by 12 bases; junction bases not matched to a gene: 13. Germline CDR1 MNHEY, CDR2 SVGAGI. CDR3 sequence: CASSYSAGGRTRPQYF. In nucleotides, the CDR3 is TGTGCCAGCAGTTACTCAGCGGGGGGCCGAACCAGACCACAGTATTTT.

The table lists this clone with a few counts. The V gene is TRBV5-1, the J gene TRBJ2-4; D may be TRBD1 (5 bases). The ends were cut back, 4 bases at V and 0 bases at J, with 11 bases in the middle. Germline CDR1 and CDR2: SGHRS and YFSETQ. The CDR3 spans 15 residues. The CDR3 reads CASSEPGLAKNIQYF. The CDR3 bases are TGCGCCAGCAGCGAACCAGGGCTAGCCAAAAACATTCAGTACTTC.

V and J are TRBV28 and TRBJ1-3; D ambiguous. In germline, CDR1 is MDHEN, CDR2 SYDVKM. This CDR3 region has 12 residues. Trimming stripped 6 bases from V and 4 bases from J, with 7 bases between. The CDR3 region is CASSWAGNTIYF. The CDR3, as DNA: TGTGCCAGCAGCTGGGCAGGAAACACCATATATTTT.

This clone was seen a handful of times. This chain connects TRBV7-3 to TRBJ2-5; the D gene is possibly TRBD1 (5 bases). The V and J ends lost 6 bases and 2 bases respectively, with 10 bases between them. CDR1 is SGHTA, CDR2 FQGTGA, per germline. This CDR3 has 13 residues. CDR3 DNA: TGTGCCAGCAGTCCGACAGTGCAAGAGACCCAGTACTTC. It translates to CASSPTVQETQYF.

This clone was observed a single time. J is TRBJ2-7 and V is TRBV29-1; no clear D gene. The CDR3 length is 13 residues. V lost 6 bases and J 3 bases, leaving 15 bases between the germline ends. Per the germline V gene, CDR1 is SQVTM and CDR2 is ANQGSEA. CDR3 protein: CSVAWSWGYEQYF. The CDR3 DNA reads TGCAGCGTCGCCTGGAGCTGGGGCTACGAGCAGTACTTC.

The chain couples TRBV7-3 to TRBJ1-2; D gene ambiguous. From germline, CDR1 is SGHTA and CDR2 FQGTGA. The V and J ends lost 4 bases and 8 bases respectively, with 14 bases between them. CDR3 length: 13 amino acids. The CDR3 loop reads CASSYGRTGGYTF. CDR3 sequence (DNA): TGTGCCAGCAGCTACGGACGGACCGGGGGCTACACCTTC.

The V gene is TRBV6-5, the J gene TRBJ1-2, with a possible D match to TRBD1 (5 bases). V lost 2 bases and J 6 bases, leaving 7 bases between the germline ends. From germline, CDR1 is MNHEY and CDR2 SVGAGI. The CDR3 extends over 12 amino acids. The CDR3 loop is CASSYVGDGYTF. CDR3 DNA: TGTGCCAGCAGTTACGTAGGGGATGGCTACACCTTC.

CDR3 sequence (DNA): TGTGCCAGTAGTATAAGAACAGCCCATTCAGTAGCTTTCTTT. It is translated as CASSIRTAHSVAFF. V is TRBV19 and J is TRBJ1-1, with D unresolved. V was trimmed by 2 bases and J by 10 bases, leaving 17 bases between them. From germline, CDR1 is LNHDA and CDR2 SQIVND (reference sequence). The CDR3 runs to 14 residues.

The CDR3, as DNA: TGTGCCAGTAGTATGTTACAGGGCCTGAATCAGCCCCAGCATTTT. Translated: CASSMLQGLNQPQHF. This chain connects TRBV19 to TRBJ1-5, with a possible D match to TRBD1 (6 bases). The CDR3 is made up of 15 amino acids. CDR1 and CDR2 from the germline V gene are LNHDA and SQIVND (reference sequence). V was clipped by 3 bases and J by 4 bases, with 13 bases between them.

This clone was seen a few times. The V and J genes are TRBV5-1 and TRBJ1-2; 7 bases align to TRBD1. Germline V gives CDR1 SGHRS, CDR2 YFSETQ. CDR3 size: 15 residues. V was pared by 0 bases and J by 4 bases, with 6 bases of the junction left unmatched. DNA of the CDR3: TGCGCCAGCAGCTTGGACGCCGGGACAGCCTATGGCTACACCTTC. Its protein product is CASSLDAGTAYGYTF.

This chain uses TRBV19 with TRBJ2-5; a weak D match, TRBD1 (5 bases). The CDR3 spans 13 residues. CDR1 is LNHDA, CDR2 SQIVND, per germline (reference sequence). Between the trimmed V and J ends, which lost 6 bases and 3 bases, there was a span of 11 bases. The CDR3 region is CASSPEGEETQYF. CDR3 DNA sequence: TGTGCCAGTAGCCCCGAAGGGGAAGAGACCCAGTACTTC.

J is TRBJ1-2 and V is TRBV6-6; 11 bases are a match to TRBD1. Germline V gene lookup returns CDR1 MNHNY and CDR2 SVGAGI (reference sequence). The CDR3 consists of 17 residues. With V trimmed by 5 bases and J by 8 bases, 16 bases remained unmatched. CDR3 in amino acids: CASSQSRGGQGAFGYTF. Written as DNA, the CDR3 is TGTGCCAGCAGTCAATCTCGGGGTGGACAGGGGGCATTCGGCTACACCTTC.

The genes are TRBV7-2 and TRBJ2-3, with D uncertain. The CDR3 runs 12 residues. Trimming shortened V by 6 bases and J by 7 bases, and 11 bases separated the two germline ends. Germline CDR1 and CDR2: SGHTA and FQGNSA. The CDR3 DNA sequence: TGTGCCAGCAGTCCTCCTGTTTATACGCAGTATTTT. Its translation is CASSPPVYTQYF.

This clone has a single count. The chain combines TRBV18 with TRBJ1-3, with D perhaps matching TRBD1 (5 bases). Looked up from germline, CDR1 is KGHSH and CDR2 is LQKENI. The CDR3 loop spans 16 amino acids. Deletions cut 0 bases from V and 4 bases from J, with 13 bases between. CDR3 region: CASSPPGRAPGNTIYF. CDR3 DNA: TGTGCCAGCTCACCACCGGGCAGGGCGCCCGGAAACACCATATATTTT.

The chain links TRBV18 to TRBJ2-7; tentative D call: TRBD1 (5 bases). The CDR3 spans 13 residues. V lost 5 bases and J 2 bases, leaving 10 bases between the germline ends. Per the germline V gene, CDR1 is KGHSH and CDR2 is LQKENI. This chain's CDR3 is CASSFDRTYEQYF. The DNA of the CDR3 is TGTGCCAGCTCATTCGACAGAACCTACGAGCAGTACTTC.

The J gene is TRBJ1-1, the V gene TRBV19, with D perhaps matching TRBD1 (6 bases). The ends were cut back, 6 bases at V and 5 bases at J, with 13 bases in the middle. CDR3 length equals 13 residues. From germline, CDR1 is LNHDA and CDR2 SQIVND (reference sequence). The DNA of the CDR3 is TGTGCCAGTAGCTCAGTCAGGGGAACTGAAGCTTTCTTT. This sequence encodes CASSSVRGTEAFF.

This chain joins TRBV3-1 (or the pseudogene TRBV3-2) and TRBJ1-1; D not certain. The germline V gene encodes CDR1 LGHDT and CDR2 YNNKEL (reference sequence). The V end lost 0 bases, the J end lost 1 base, and 6 bases lay between the germline ends. There are 14 residues in the CDR3. CDR3 sequence reads: CASSQDRGNTEAFF. CDR3 in DNA: TGTGCCAGCAGCCAAGATAGAGGGAACACTGAAGCTTTCTTT.

The table lists this clone with a count of one. This chain uses TRBV5-1 with TRBJ1-1; 8 bases match TRBD1. V shed 0 bases, J shed 7 bases, and the junction held 11 bases outside the gene matches. Germline V CDR1 and CDR2: SGHRS, YFSETQ. The CDR3 length is 16 residues. The CDR3 protein is CASSLGTGRSGFEAFF. The CDR3 region has the DNA TGCGCCAGCAGCTTGGGGACAGGGAGGAGTGGATTTGAAGCTTTCTTT.

This clone came up a few times. The chain couples TRBV2 to TRBJ1-5; 10 nucleotides line up with TRBD1. After removal of 8 bases from V and 3 bases from J, the junction contained 7 bases not matched to a gene. Germline lookup yields CDR1 SNHLY and CDR2 FYNNEI. This CDR3 comprises 15 residues. Written as DNA, the CDR3 is TGTGCCAGCCGTCTGGGGACAGGGGTCAATCAGCCCCAGCATTTT. Its protein product is CASRLGTGVNQPQHF.

The DNA for the CDR3 is TGTGCCAGCAGTCGGGTGAGGCTTCGGGGACAGAACTCTGGAAACACCATATATTTT. Its protein is CASSRVRLRGQNSGNTIYF. The chain has TRBV19 and TRBJ1-3; 7 nucleotides match TRBD1. Trimming cost V 9 bases and J 0 bases; bases outside gene matches: 20. CDR1 LNHDA and CDR2 SQIVND come from the germline V gene (reference sequence). The CDR3 has 19 residues.

J is TRBJ2-5 and V is TRBV18, with 7 bases that match TRBD1. The CDR3 is made up of 16 amino acids. Germline values: CDR1 KGHSH, CDR2 LQKENI. J was trimmed by 5 bases and V by 3 bases; bases with no gene match: 12. Written as DNA, the CDR3 is TGTGCCAGCTCACCGAACCTAGGGGGCCTTTCGGAGACCCAGTACTTC. It translates to CASSPNLGGLSETQYF.

V is TRBV27 and J is TRBJ2-5; 7 bases align to TRBD2. Unmatched junction bases numbered 5, after V lost 5 bases and J lost 5 bases. Germline lookup yields CDR1 MNHEY and CDR2 SMNVEV (reference sequence). The CDR3 runs 13 residues. CDR3 amino acids: CASSGLGRETQYF. The CDR3 DNA sequence: TGTGCCAGCAGTGGACTAGGACGGGAGACCCAGTACTTC.

The chain recombines TRBV29-1 with TRBJ1-5; D not resolved. CDR3 size: 13 residues. Germline assignment: CDR1 SQVTM and CDR2 ANQGSEA. Trimming took off 6 bases at V and 2 bases at J, with 11 bases between the two ends. DNA for the CDR3: TGCAGCGTAGGCGGCGGTGGCAATCAGCCCCAGCATTTT. It codes for CSVGGGGNQPQHF.

V usage is TRBV19 and J usage is TRBJ1-4; D unclear. The CDR3 extends over 16 amino acids. V was cut by 3 bases and J by 0 bases, with 11 bases left in between. Germline-derived CDR1 and CDR2 are LNHDA and SQIVND (reference sequence). The CDR3 DNA reads as TGTGCCAGTAGTATGGGCAGATGGACAACTAATGAAAAACTGTTTTTT. Its protein product is CASSMGRWTTNEKLFF.

The rearrangement links TRBV9 to TRBJ2-3; D assignment may be TRBD1 or TRBD2 (5 bases each). Germline CDR1 SGDLS, CDR2 YYNGEE. The length of the CDR3 is 14 residues. V gave up 7 bases and J gave up 2 bases, with 14 bases separating them. CDR3: CASCARENTDTQYF. DNA for the CDR3: TGTGCCAGCTGCGCCAGGGAGAACACAGATACGCAGTATTTT.

The chain combines TRBV7-2 with TRBJ1-4; 7 bases line up with TRBD1. The trim removed 5 bases at V and 7 bases at J, leaving 7 bases unmatched. The CDR3 is made up of 14 amino acids. Germline V gene data show CDR1 as SGHTA and CDR2 as FQGNSA. This CDR3 is CASSPDRNSEKLFF. CDR3 in DNA: TGTGCCAGCAGCCCGGACAGGAACTCTGAAAAACTGTTTTTT.

DNA of the CDR3: TGTGCCAGCAGCTTAGGACAGGGAATCCGGCCCCAGCATTTT. Protein sequence: CASSLGQGIRPQHF. The V call is TRBV5-6, the J call TRBJ1-5, with 8 nucleotides matching TRBD1. The CDR3 runs 14 residues. With V trimmed by 2 bases and J by 9 bases, 7 bases remained unmatched. Germline CDR1 reads SGHDT; CDR2 reads YYEEEE.

The genes are TRBV11-1 and TRBJ1-5; no definite D call. The germline V gene encodes CDR1 SGHAT and CDR2 FQDESV (reference sequence). With 2 bases removed from V and 4 bases from J, the gap between germline ends came to 6 bases. This CDR3 spans 13 amino acids. The CDR3 sequence: CASSLRANQPQHF. The CDR3 DNA follows: TGTGCCAGCAGCTTAAGAGCAAATCAGCCCCAGCATTTT.

This chain connects TRBV4-2 to TRBJ2-5; 8 nucleotides align to TRBD2. Trimming at V came to 0 bases and at J to 4 bases, leaving 7 bases not matched to a gene. The CDR3 is 16 amino acids. The germline gives CDR1 LGHNA, CDR2 YNFKEQ. The CDR3 DNA is TGTGCCAGCAGCCAAGAGCCCAGCGGGGGATCAGAGACCCAGTACTTC. It encodes CASSQEPSGGSETQYF.